Listed here is a single TCR beta chain. Original data processing: Quantification of nucleated cells was approximated via reference gene primer amplification. Sequenced by immunoSEQ multiplex PCR; TCRdb stores in-frame clones only, minus some. That table gives V, J and clone size, and the DNA gave D and trimming. The sample consists of some 120,000 clones, over 80% of them appearing once. The data derive from a study of blood T cell repertoires in COVID-19. Study background: Researchers got acute and convalescent COVID-19 samples from the United States, Italy and Spain. The cDNA or gDNA used as material had been derived from T cells, B-cell-depleted T cells, or PBMCs.

Trimming removed 0 bases from V and 5 bases from J; junction bases left unmatched: 2. The CDR3 runs 15 residues. In germline, CDR1 is LNHDA, CDR2 SQIVND (reference sequence). This receptor was taken from a man aged 55 to 70 with acute or convalescent COVID-19. The sequenced sample consisted of peripheral blood. This chain joins TRBV19 and TRBJ2-2, with TRBD2 matching over 8 bases. In DNA, the CDR3 is TGTGCCAGTAGTATAGAGGCGGGGGGAACCGGGGAGCTGTTTTTT. It yields the protein CASSIEAGGTGELFF. Full variable domain (missing parts from reference TRBV19 and TRBJ2-2): DGGITQSPKYLFRKEGQNVTLSCEQNLNHDAMYWYRQDPGQGLRLIYYSQIVNDFQKGDIAEGYSVSREKKESFPLTVTSAQKNPTAFYLCASSIEAGGTGELFFGEGSRLTVL.